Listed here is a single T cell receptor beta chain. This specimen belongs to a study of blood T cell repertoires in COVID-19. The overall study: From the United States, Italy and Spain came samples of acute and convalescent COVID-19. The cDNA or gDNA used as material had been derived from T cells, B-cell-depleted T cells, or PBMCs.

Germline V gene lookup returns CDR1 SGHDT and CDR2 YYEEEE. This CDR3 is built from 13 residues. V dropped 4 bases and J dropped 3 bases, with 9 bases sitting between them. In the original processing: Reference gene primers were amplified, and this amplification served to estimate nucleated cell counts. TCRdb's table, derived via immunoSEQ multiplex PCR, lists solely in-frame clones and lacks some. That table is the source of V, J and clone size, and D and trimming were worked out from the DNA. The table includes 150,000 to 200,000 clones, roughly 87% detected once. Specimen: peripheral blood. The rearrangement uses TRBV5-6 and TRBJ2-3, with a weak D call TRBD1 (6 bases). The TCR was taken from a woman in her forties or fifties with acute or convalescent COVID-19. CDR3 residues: CASSLTGTDTQYF. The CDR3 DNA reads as TGTGCCAGCAGCCTTACAGGGACAGATACGCAGTATTTT.